A single TCR beta chain is shown here with its context. The CDR3 totals 13 residues. Germline loops: CDR1 DFQATT, CDR2 SNEGSKA (reference sequence). The data originate from a study of blood T cells in healthy people across ages. It was with a sample-barcoded 5' primer and a J-beta primer mix that a second PCR of roughly 6 to 11 cycles was run. TCRdb redid the calling of the 5' RACE reads with MiXCR, one entry per CDR3 protein. The sample lists some 890,000 distinct CDR3 sequences; almost 30% were seen once. These data were also reused for a study on T cells of mothers and their children.

The sequenced sample consisted of blood. J is TRBJ1-5 and V is TRBV20-1; D not certain. The receptor's source is a woman in her thirties or forties in good health. The DNA of the CDR3 is TGCAATTTTATCGGACGGATCAATCAGCCCCAGCATTTT. Translating gives CNFIGRINQPQHF.